The clone carrying this T cell receptor beta chain was detected only a few times. Its antigen remains unidentified. This entry comes from a study of CD8+ T cells in alopecia areata. Study at large: Treated patients swallowed 5 to 10 mg of oral tofacitinib twice daily. Study-wide findings and caveats: Many expanded lesional clones persisted in scalp and blood during tofacitinib. Both scalp clonality and the expanded CD8+ clones among the top 100 showed a significant decrease with tofacitinib.

Sequencing used cDNA as its template, made by extracting RNA and reverse transcribing it. Clones were read by immunoSEQ multiplex PCR, and TCRdb kept only the in-frame ones, dropping some. The profile shows 200,000 or so clones, 58% of them singletons. Treatment denoted: oral pan-JAK inhibitor, 5-10 mg twice daily. Germline CDR1 reads MGHRA; CDR2 reads YSYEKL. The CDR3 totals 18 residues. The trim removed 0 bases at V and 3 bases at J, leaving 12 bases unmatched. The sequenced sample was CD4+ T cells sorted from blood, obtained at week 24, from a patient treated with tofacitinib. The J gene is TRBJ2-3, the V gene TRBV4-1; TRBD2 matches 7 bases. The TCR sequence derives from a human donor with alopecia areata. The DNA of the CDR3 is TGCGCCAGCAGCCAAGATCGGTTCTTCTCGCGGGGGACAGATACGCAGTATTTT. This encodes CASSQDRFFSRGTDTQYF.